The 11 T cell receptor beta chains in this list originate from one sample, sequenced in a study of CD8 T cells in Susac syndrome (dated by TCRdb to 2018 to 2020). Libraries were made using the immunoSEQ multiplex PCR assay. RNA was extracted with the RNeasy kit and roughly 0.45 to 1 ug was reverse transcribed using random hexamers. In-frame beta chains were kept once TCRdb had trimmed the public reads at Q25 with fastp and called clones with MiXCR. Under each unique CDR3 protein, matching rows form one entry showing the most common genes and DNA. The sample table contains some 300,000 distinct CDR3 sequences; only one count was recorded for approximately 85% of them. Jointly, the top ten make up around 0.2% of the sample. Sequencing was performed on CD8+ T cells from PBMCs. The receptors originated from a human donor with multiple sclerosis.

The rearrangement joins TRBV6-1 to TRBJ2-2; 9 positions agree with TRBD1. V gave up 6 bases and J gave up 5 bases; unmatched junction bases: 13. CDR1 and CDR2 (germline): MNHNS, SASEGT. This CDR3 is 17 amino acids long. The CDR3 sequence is CASSSPTGTGLTGELFF. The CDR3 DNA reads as TGTGCCAGCAGCTCCCCGACAGGGACAGGGTTAACCGGGGAGCTGTTTTTT.

The CDR3 sequence is CASTGGDRAYNEQFF. The CDR3 DNA is TGTGCCAGCACCGGGGGGGACAGGGCGTACAATGAGCAGTTCTTC. This rearrangement joins TRBV27 to TRBJ2-1, with D maybe TRBD1 (9 bases). Germline lookup yields CDR1 MNHEY and CDR2 SMNVEV (reference sequence). The CDR3 extends over 15 amino acids. The V end lost 7 bases, the J end lost 4 bases, and 17 bases lay between the germline ends.

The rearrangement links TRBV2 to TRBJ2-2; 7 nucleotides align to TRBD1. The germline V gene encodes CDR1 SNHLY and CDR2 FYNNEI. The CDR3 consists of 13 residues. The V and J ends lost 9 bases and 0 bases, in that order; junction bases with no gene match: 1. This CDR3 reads CARDRANTGELFF. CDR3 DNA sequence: TGTGCCAGAGACAGGGCGAACACCGGGGAGCTGTTTTTT.

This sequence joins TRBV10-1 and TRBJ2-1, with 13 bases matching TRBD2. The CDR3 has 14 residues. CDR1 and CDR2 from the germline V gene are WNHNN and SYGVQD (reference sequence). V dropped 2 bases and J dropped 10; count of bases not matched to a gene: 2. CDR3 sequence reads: CASSEPGLAGEQFF. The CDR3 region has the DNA TGCGCCAGCAGTGAGCCGGGACTAGCGGGAGAGCAGTTCTTC.

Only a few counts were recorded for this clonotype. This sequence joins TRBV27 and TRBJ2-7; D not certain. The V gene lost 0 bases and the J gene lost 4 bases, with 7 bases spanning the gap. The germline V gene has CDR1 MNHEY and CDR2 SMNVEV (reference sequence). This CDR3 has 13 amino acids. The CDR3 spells CASSLSIGYEQYF. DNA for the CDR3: TGTGCCAGCAGTTTATCGATCGGGTACGAGCAGTACTTC.

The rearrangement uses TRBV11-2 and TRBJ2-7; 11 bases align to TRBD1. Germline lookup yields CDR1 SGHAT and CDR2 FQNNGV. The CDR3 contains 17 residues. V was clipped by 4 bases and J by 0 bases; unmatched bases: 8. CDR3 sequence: CASSSGTGGMSSYEQYF. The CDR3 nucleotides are TGTGCCAGCAGCTCGGGGACAGGGGGAATGAGCTCCTACGAGCAGTACTTC. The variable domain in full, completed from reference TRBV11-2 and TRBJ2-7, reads EAGVAQSPRYKIIEKRQSVAFWCNPISGHATLYWYQQILGQGPKLLIQFQNNGVVDDSQLPKDRFSAERLKGVDSTLKIQPAKLEDSAVYLCASSSGTGGMSSYEQYFGPGTRLTVT.

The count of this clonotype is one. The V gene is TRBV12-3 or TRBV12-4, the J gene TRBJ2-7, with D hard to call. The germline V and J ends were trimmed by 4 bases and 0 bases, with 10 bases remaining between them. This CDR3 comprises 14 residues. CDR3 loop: CASSSDPLSYEQYF. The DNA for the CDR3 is TGTGCCAGCAGTTCTGACCCCCTCTCCTACGAGCAGTACTTC.

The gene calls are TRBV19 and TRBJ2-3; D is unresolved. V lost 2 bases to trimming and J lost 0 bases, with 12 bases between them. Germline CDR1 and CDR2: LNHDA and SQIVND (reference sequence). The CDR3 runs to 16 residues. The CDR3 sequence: CASSIWAGSSTDTQYF. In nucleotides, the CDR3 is TGTGCCAGTAGTATATGGGCCGGTTCTAGCACAGATACGCAGTATTTT.

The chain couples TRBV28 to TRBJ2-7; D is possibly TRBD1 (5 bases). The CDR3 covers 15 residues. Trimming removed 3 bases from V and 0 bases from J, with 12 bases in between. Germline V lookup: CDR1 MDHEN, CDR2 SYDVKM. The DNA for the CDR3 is TGTGCCAGCAGTTTGGGGCACACCACCTCCTACGAGCAGTACTTC. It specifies CASSLGHTTSYEQYF.

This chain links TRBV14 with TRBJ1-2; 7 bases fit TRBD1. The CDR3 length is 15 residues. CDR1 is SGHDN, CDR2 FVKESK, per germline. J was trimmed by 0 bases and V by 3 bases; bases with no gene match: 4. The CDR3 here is CASSHWTGTNYGYTF. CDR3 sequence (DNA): TGTGCCAGCAGCCATTGGACAGGAACTAACTATGGCTACACCTTC.

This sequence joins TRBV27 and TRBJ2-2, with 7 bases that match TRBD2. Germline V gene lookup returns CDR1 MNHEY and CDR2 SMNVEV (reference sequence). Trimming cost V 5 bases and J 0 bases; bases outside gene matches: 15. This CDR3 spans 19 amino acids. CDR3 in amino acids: CASSRPPTGRPSNTGELFF. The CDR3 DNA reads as TGTGCCAGCAGTAGACCCCCGACCGGGAGGCCCTCGAACACCGGGGAGCTGTTTTTT.